This T cell receptor (beta chain) was observed in a study of vaccination effects on CD4 cells after COVID-19. Generated by immunoSEQ multiplex PCR, the TCRdb table keeps only in-frame clones and is missing some. Found here are around 35,000 clones, about 70% of them singletons; the top ten hold around 14%. CD4+ T cells specific for antigen were expanded with viral peptide pools by the ViraFEST assay before sequencing. Following a 10-day culture, CD4+ T cells were purified. Vaccine recipients, nucleocapsid antibody negative, had no prior SARS-CoV-2 infection. This clone was detected a few times. Its antigen remains unidentified. V dropped 6 bases and J dropped 4; count of bases not matched to a gene: 4. The germline gives CDR1 MNHEY, CDR2 SVGAGI. CDR3 length: 14 residues.

This rearrangement joins TRBV6-5 to TRBJ2-7; 12 positions agree with TRBD2. The sequence was collected from a human donor who received a COVID-19 vaccine. This specimen was CD4+ T cells from PBMCs cultured with HCoV-OC43 spike peptides, taken before COVID-19 vaccination. Specified subset: HCoV-OC43 spike overlapping peptide pool stimulation. This chain's CDR3 is CASSWTSGEYEQYF. CDR3 nucleotide sequence: TGTGCCAGCAGCTGGACTAGCGGGGAATACGAGCAGTACTTC.